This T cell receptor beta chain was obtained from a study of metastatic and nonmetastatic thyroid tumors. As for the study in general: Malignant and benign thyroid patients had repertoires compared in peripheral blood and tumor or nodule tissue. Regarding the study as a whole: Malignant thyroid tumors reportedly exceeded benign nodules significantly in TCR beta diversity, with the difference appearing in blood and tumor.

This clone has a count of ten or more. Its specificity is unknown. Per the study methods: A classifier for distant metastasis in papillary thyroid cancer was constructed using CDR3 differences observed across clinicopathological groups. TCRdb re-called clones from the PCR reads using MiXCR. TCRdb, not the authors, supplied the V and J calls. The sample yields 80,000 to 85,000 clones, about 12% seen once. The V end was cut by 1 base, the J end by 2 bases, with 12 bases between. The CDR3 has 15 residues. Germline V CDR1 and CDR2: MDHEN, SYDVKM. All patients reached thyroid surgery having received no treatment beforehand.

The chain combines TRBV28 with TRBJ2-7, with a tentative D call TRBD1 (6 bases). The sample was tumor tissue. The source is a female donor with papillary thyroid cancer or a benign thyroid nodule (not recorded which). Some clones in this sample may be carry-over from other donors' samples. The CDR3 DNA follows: TGTGCCAGCAGTTTATATACAGGGAACACCTACGAGCAGTACTTC. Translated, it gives CASSLYTGNTYEQYF.